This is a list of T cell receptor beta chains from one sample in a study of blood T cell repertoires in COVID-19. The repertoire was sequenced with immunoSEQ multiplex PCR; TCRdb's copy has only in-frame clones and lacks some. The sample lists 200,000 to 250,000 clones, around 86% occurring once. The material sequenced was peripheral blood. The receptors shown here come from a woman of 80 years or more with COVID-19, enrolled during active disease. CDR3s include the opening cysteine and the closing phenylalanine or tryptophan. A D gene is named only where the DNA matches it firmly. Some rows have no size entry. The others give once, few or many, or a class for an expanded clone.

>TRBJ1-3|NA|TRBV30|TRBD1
CAWNRGAGNTIYF
TGTGCCTGGAACAGGGGAGCTGGAAACACCATATATTTT
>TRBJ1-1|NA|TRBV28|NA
CASSLTQGSPGTEAFF
TGTGCCAGCAGCCTTACACAGGGTTCTCCCGGCACTGAAGCTTTCTTT
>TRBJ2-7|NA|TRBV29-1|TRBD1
CSGGQGRYEQYF
TGCAGCGGTGGACAGGGGCGATACGAGCAGTACTTC
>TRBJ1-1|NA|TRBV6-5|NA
CASRLSGMNTEAFF
TGTGCCAGCAGGCTGAGCGGGATGAACACTGAAGCTTTCTTT
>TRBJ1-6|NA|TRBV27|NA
CASYTPGGGPLHF
TGTGCCAGCTATACCCCAGGTGGAGGACCCCTCCACTTT
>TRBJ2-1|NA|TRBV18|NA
CASSPPSSYNEQFF
TGTGCCAGCTCACCACCTTCCAGTTACAATGAGCAGTTCTTC
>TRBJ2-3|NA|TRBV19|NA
CASSNPRGASSGTDTQYF
TGTGCCAGTAGTAACCCTCGGGGAGCGTCCTCTGGCACAGATACGCAGTATTTT
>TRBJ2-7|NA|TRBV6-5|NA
CASSSQLGLMEQYF
TGTGCCAGCAGCTCCCAACTAGGGTTAATGGAGCAGTACTTC
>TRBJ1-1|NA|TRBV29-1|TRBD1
CSVTDRGREAFF
TGCAGCGTTACGGACAGGGGGCGCGAGGCTTTCTTT
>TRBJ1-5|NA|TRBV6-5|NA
CASSFRGHQPQHF
TGTGCCAGCAGTTTCAGGGGTCATCAGCCCCAGCATTTT
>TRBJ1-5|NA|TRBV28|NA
CASSPGTLNQPQHF
TGTGCCAGCAGTCCGGGGACACTGAATCAGCCCCAGCATTTT
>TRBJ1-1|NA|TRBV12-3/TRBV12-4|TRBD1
CASTSTGGTEAFF
TGTGCCAGCACCTCAACAGGGGGCACTGAAGCTTTCTTT
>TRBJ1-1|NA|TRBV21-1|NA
CASSKRGTGSTEAFF
TGTGCCAGCAGCAAAAGGGGGACAGGCAGTACTGAAGCTTTCTTT
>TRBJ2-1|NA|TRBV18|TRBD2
CASSPAPQRGLSYNEQFF
TGTGCCAGCTCACCGGCACCCCAGCGGGGATTATCCTACAATGAGCAGTTCTTC
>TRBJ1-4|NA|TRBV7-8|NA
CASSLRSNLKLFF
TGTGCCAGCAGCTTAAGATCAAACTTAAAACTGTTTTTT
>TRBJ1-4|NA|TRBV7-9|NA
CASSMAAAPNEKLFF
TGTGCCAGCAGCATGGCGGCAGCCCCTAATGAAAAACTGTTTTTT
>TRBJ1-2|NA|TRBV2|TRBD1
CASTRTGNSYGYTF
TGTGCCAGCACTCGGACAGGGAATAGCTATGGCTACACCTTC
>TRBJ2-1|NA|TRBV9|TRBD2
CASSVRWTSGGEVNEQFF
TGTGCCAGCAGCGTAAGGTGGACTAGCGGGGGGGAGGTGAATGAGCAGTTCTTC
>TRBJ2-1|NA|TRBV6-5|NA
CASSYRGRDLIDEQFF
TGTGCCAGCAGTTACAGGGGCCGGGACTTGATCGATGAGCAGTTCTTC
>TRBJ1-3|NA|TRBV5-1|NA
CASRIESSGNTIYF
TGCGCCAGCAGAATTGAGAGCTCTGGAAACACCATATATTTT
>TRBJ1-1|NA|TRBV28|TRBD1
CASLGTGAAEAFF
TGTGCCAGCTTGGGGACAGGGGCTGCTGAAGCTTTCTTT
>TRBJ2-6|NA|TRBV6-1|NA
CASREVASGANVLTF
TGTGCCAGCAGGGAAGTGGCCTCTGGGGCCAACGTCCTGACTTTC
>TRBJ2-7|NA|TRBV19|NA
CASSLGGMRVDEQYF
TGTGCCAGTAGTCTCGGTGGGATGAGGGTAGATGAGCAGTACTTC
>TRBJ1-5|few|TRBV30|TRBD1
CAWSVTGNQPQHF
TGTGCCTGGAGTGTGACAGGGAATCAGCCCCAGCATTTT
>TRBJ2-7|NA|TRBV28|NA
CASSSTGEVNNEQYF
TGTGCCAGCAGTTCAACAGGGGAGGTCAACAACGAGCAGTACTTC
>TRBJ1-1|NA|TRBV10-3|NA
CAISRGSNTEAFF
TGTGCCATCAGTCGGGGTTCGAACACTGAAGCTTTCTTT
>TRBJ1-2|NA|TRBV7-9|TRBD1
CASSLAGDRGPEGYTF
TGTGCCAGCAGCTTAGCGGGGGACAGGGGGCCTGAGGGCTACACCTTC
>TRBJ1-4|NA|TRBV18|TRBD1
CASSPTGARANEKLFF
TGTGCCAGCTCACCGACAGGGGCTCGGGCTAATGAAAAACTGTTTTTT
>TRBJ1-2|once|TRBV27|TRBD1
CASSHRDRDGYTF
TGTGCCAGCAGTCACCGGGACAGGGATGGCTACACCTTC
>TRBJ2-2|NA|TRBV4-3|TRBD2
CASSQDGLAGNTGELFF
TGCGCCAGCAGCCAAGATGGACTAGCGGGTAACACCGGGGAGCTGTTTTTT
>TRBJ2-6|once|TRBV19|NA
CASSLPGQGYAGANVLTF
TGTGCCAGTAGTCTACCGGGGCAGGGGTATGCTGGGGCCAACGTCCTGACTTTC
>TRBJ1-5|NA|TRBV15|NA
CATSRGSRDNQPQHF
TGTGCCACCAGCAGAGGTTCGAGGGATAATCAGCCCCAGCATTTT
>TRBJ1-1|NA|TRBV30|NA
CASILAGVKVGFF
TGTGCCTCTATTTTGGCAGGGGTGAAGGTGGGGTTCTTT
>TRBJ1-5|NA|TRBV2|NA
CASIGHLNQPQHF
TGTGCCAGCATAGGACACCTCAATCAGCCCCAGCATTTT
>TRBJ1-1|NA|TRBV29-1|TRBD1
CSVMDREAFF
TGCAGCGTTATGGACAGGGAAGCTTTCTTT
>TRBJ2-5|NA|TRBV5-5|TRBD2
CASSASLAGVPGRETQYF
TGTGCCAGCAGCGCAAGTCTAGCGGGGGTACCAGGACGGGAGACCCAGTACTTC
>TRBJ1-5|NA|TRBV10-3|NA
CAIGDLPGRVPQHF
TGTGCCATCGGTGATTTGCCAGGGAGGGTGCCCCAGCATTTT
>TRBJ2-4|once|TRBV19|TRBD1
CASSIVEGAEGRKNIQYF
TGTGCCAGTAGTATAGTAGAGGGGGCAGAGGGGAGAAAAAACATTCAGTACTTC
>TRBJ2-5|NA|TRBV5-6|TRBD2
CASSLWGGEETQYF
TGTGCCAGCAGCTTGTGGGGAGGGGAAGAGACCCAGTACTTC
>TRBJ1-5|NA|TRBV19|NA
CASSIGPRGDYQPQHF
TGTGCCAGTAGTATCGGACCCCGGGGGGACTATCAGCCCCAGCATTTT
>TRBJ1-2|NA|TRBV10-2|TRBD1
CASSRTGGDTNYGYTF
TGCGCCAGCAGCAGGACAGGCGGGGACACGAACTATGGCTACACCTTC
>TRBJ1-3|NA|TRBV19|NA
CARCSAYSGNTIYF
TGTGCCAGATGCTCAGCGTACTCTGGAAACACCATATATTTT
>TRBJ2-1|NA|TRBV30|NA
CAWSVGLQFF
TGTGCCTGGAGTGTGGGACTCCAGTTCTTC
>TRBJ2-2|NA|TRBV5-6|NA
CASSFRTTNTGELFF
TGTGCCAGCAGCTTTAGGACTACTAACACCGGGGAGCTGTTTTTT